Shown below are 26 T cell receptor beta chains from a single sample sequenced in a study of cytomegalovirus exposure and HLA in healthy donors (dated by TCRdb to about 2017). Receptor amplification or capture employed the immunoSEQ multiplex PCR assay. This immuneACCESS table, as held by TCRdb, lists in-frame sequences with V and J called but not all clones. Of the missing ones, under half trace to an unresolved V gene in checked studies; the others have no known cause. Across this sample there are 140,000 or so clones, with roughly 90% seen only once. The ten largest account for 4.5% to 5.5% of the sample. The material sequenced was PBMCs. Receptors originate from a young man in good health and CMV-seropositive.

The chain links TRBV18 to TRBJ1-1; 10 positions agree with TRBD1. This CDR3 comprises 15 residues. Germline trimming cut 4 bases from V and 1 base from J; bases unmatched to any gene: 3. The germline V gene has CDR1 KGHSH and CDR2 LQKENI. CDR3 in amino acids: CASSLRTGGNTEAFF. The CDR3 DNA reads TGTGCCAGCTCACTAAGGACAGGGGGGAACACTGAAGCTTTCTTT.

This chain connects TRBV5-1 to TRBJ1-4; TRBD1 matches at 8 bases. Germline assignment: CDR1 SGHRS and CDR2 YFSETQ. The CDR3 covers 14 residues. Germline trimming cut 0 bases from V and 8 bases from J; bases unmatched to any gene: 3. DNA of the CDR3: TGCGCCAGCAGCTTGGGGACAGGGAGCGAAAAACTGTTTTTT. Its protein is CASSLGTGSEKLFF.

This chain uses TRBV6-6 with TRBJ1-1; TRBD1 agrees at 8 bases. The V and J ends lost 6 bases and 5 bases, in that order; junction bases with no gene match: 11. The CDR3 runs 15 residues. From germline, CDR1 is MNHNY and CDR2 SVGAGI (reference sequence). The CDR3 here is CASSPLGQGGTEAFF. The CDR3, as DNA: TGTGCCAGCAGCCCCCTCGGACAGGGAGGAACTGAAGCTTTCTTT.

The gene calls are TRBV27 and TRBJ2-1, with 8 bases aligning to TRBD1. After removal of 5 bases from V and 8 bases from J, the junction contained 2 bases not matched to a gene. The germline V gene encodes CDR1 MNHEY and CDR2 SMNVEV (reference sequence). CDR3 length equals 12 residues. CDR3 DNA sequence: TGTGCCAGCAGTGCACAGGGGGATGAGCAGTTCTTC. The encoded protein is CASSAQGDEQFF.

This chain uses TRBV6-5 with TRBJ1-2, with TRBD1 matching 7 bases. The CDR3 loop spans 14 amino acids. The junction had 6 bases not matched to a gene; V was cut back by 4 bases and J by 4 bases. Germline CDR1 reads MNHEY; CDR2 reads SVGAGI. CDR3 DNA sequence: TGTGCCAGCAGTTGGACGAGGGGGCCCTATGGCTACACCTTC. It yields the protein CASSWTRGPYGYTF.

As regards this clone: One end of the junction does not line up with germline, which may come from a read error. The chain employs TRBV15 and TRBJ1-1; D uncertain. This CDR3 spans 13 amino acids. In germline, CDR1 is LNHNV, CDR2 YYDKDF (reference sequence). The CDR3 here is CATRRVLYTEAFF. In nucleotides, the CDR3 is TGTGCCACCAGGAGAGTCCTTTACACTGAAGCTTTCTTT.

The chain carries TRBV28 and TRBJ1-5; maybe TRBD1 (6 bases). This CDR3 has 16 residues. V shed 6 bases and J shed 0 bases, with 15 bases lying between them. CDR1 and CDR2 from the germline V gene are MDHEN and SYDVKM. DNA of the CDR3: TGTGCCAGCAGGCAAGGGGGGGGGTATAGCAATCAGCCCCAGCATTTT. The encoded protein is CASRQGGGYSNQPQHF.

This rearrangement joins TRBV27 to TRBJ1-1, with D uncertain. The germline V gene encodes CDR1 MNHEY and CDR2 SMNVEV (reference sequence). The CDR3 runs 13 residues. V was clipped by 4 bases and J by 3 bases, with 9 bases between them. The CDR3 sequence is CASSSPIDTEAFF. The CDR3 coding sequence is TGTGCCAGCAGTTCCCCAATTGACACTGAAGCTTTCTTT.

The rearrangement links TRBV18 to TRBJ1-2, with 11 bases that match TRBD1. Trimming at V came to 3 bases and at J to 2 bases, leaving 2 bases not matched to a gene. The V gene's germline CDR1 is KGHSH and CDR2 LQKENI. CDR3 size: 15 residues. CDR3 in DNA: TGTGCCAGCTCACCCGGGACAGGGGGAAACTATGGCTACACCTTC. This translates into CASSPGTGGNYGYTF.

The chain combines TRBV9 with TRBJ1-4; no clear D gene. The germline gives CDR1 SGDLS, CDR2 YYNGEE. The CDR3 extends over 16 amino acids. V was shortened by 0 bases and J by 2 bases, with 11 bases between the two germline ends. The chain's CDR3 is CASSVGGFRTNEKLFF. CDR3 nucleotide sequence: TGTGCCAGCAGCGTAGGAGGGTTTCGGACTAATGAAAAACTGTTTTTT.

The genes are TRBV2 and TRBJ1-3, with D tentatively TRBD1 (5 bases). Germline V gene lookup returns CDR1 SNHLY and CDR2 FYNNEI. V shed 6 bases and J shed 1 base, with 10 bases lying between them. The CDR3 runs to 14 residues. DNA of the CDR3: TGTGCCAGCAGACCAAGGACATCTGGAAACACCATATATTTT. Translated, it gives CASRPRTSGNTIYF. The variable domain in full, with the rest retrieved from reference TRBV2 and TRBJ1-3, is EPEVTQTPSHQVTQMGQEVILRCVPISNHLYFYWYRQILGQKVEFLVSFYNNEISEKSEIFDDQFSVERPDGSNFTLKIRSTKLEDSAMYFCASRPRTSGNTIYFGEGSWLTVV.

The V gene is TRBV30, the J gene TRBJ2-5, with 8 bases fitting TRBD1. The CDR3 is made up of 15 amino acids. With V trimmed by 2 bases and J by 3 bases, 8 bases remained unmatched. Germline values: CDR1 GTSNPN, CDR2 SVGIG (reference sequence). Here the CDR3 DNA reads TGTGCCTGGAGTACAACGGGACAGGCGGAAGAGACCCAGTACTTC. This translates into CAWSTTGQAEETQYF.

The CDR3 coding sequence is TGCGCCAGCAGCTCCGACCAAATCAGGGGGCGGTGGGGGACCCAGTACTTC. Protein product: CASSSDQIRGRWGTQYF. V and J are TRBV5-1 and TRBJ2-5; 8 nucleotides match TRBD1. Unmatched junction bases numbered 17, after V lost 3 bases and J lost 7 bases. Per germline, CDR1 SGHRS and CDR2 YFSETQ. CDR3 length: 17 residues.

This chain connects TRBV25-1 to TRBJ1-2; D possibly corresponds to TRBD1 (6 bases). V gave up 4 bases and J gave up 2 bases, with 8 bases separating them. Germline V gene lookup returns CDR1 MGHDK and CDR2 SYGVNS. This CDR3 spans 13 amino acids. The CDR3 sequence is CASSAGANYGYTF. Written as DNA, the CDR3 is TGTGCCAGCAGTGCAGGGGCGAACTATGGCTACACCTTC.

The rearrangement joins TRBV4-2 to TRBJ2-7; 8 bases agree with TRBD1. Per the germline V gene, CDR1 is LGHNA and CDR2 is YNFKEQ. Trimming cost V 8 bases and J 4 bases; bases outside gene matches: 7. The length of the CDR3 is 13 residues. CDR3 loop: CASAGQGGYEQYF. The CDR3 DNA reads as TGTGCCAGCGCTGGACAGGGCGGGTACGAGCAGTACTTC.

This clone was recorded only once. The chain combines TRBV30 with TRBJ2-7; D perhaps matches TRBD1 (5 bases). Trimming left V 1 base short and J 0 bases short, with 22 bases between. The CDR3 totals 18 residues. CDR1 and CDR2 (germline): GTSNPN, SVGIG (reference sequence). The CDR3 here is CAWSALQLRAVSSYEQYF. CDR3 nucleotide sequence: TGTGCCTGGAGTGCCCTCCAACTCAGGGCGGTTAGCTCCTACGAGCAGTACTTC.

The V call is TRBV11-2, the J call TRBJ2-7, with TRBD1 identical over 8 bases. The CDR3 runs 15 residues. The germline gives CDR1 SGHAT, CDR2 FQNNGV. Trimming at V came to 7 bases and at J to 6 bases, leaving 14 bases not matched to a gene. This CDR3 is CASINLRGQASEQYF. The CDR3 DNA sequence: TGTGCCAGCATCAACCTCCGGGGACAGGCCTCCGAGCAGTACTTC.

The chain employs TRBV5-4 and TRBJ1-2; weak D call: TRBD1 (5 bases). The germline V and J ends were trimmed by 2 bases and 4 bases, with 15 bases remaining between them. Germline values: CDR1 SGHNT, CDR2 YYREEE (reference sequence). There are 15 residues in the CDR3. In DNA, the CDR3 is TGTGCCAGCAGCTTAAGGGGCGCGTTGGTCTATGGCTACACCTTC. Translation gives CASSLRGALVYGYTF.

The J gene is TRBJ1-2, the V gene TRBV18, with D unclear. CDR1 is KGHSH and CDR2 is LQKENI in the germline V gene. V gave up 2 bases and J gave up 7 bases, with 8 bases separating them. The CDR3 is 12 amino acids. CDR3 sequence: CASSPYQVGYTF. As DNA, the CDR3 is TGTGCCAGCTCACCATATCAGGTTGGCTACACCTTC.

This rearrangement joins TRBV7-8 to TRBJ2-1; tentative D call: TRBD1 (7 bases). Germline V gene lookup returns CDR1 SGHVS and CDR2 FQNEAQ. V lost 10 bases, J lost 9 bases, and 13 bases lay in between. This CDR3 has 11 amino acids. Here the CDR3 DNA reads TGTGCCACTTACAGGGGAGGTGAGCAGTTCTTC. Protein: CATYRGGEQFF. Together with reference TRBV7-8 and TRBJ2-1, the CDR3 gives the full variable domain: GAGVSQSPRYKVAKRGQDVALRCDPISGHVSLFWYQQALGQGPEFLTYFQNEAQLDKSGLPSDRFFAERPEGSVSTLKIQRTQQEDSAVYLCATYRGGEQFFGPGTRLTVL.

The genes are TRBV19 and TRBJ1-3; 11 nucleotides line up with TRBD1. The CDR3 contains 16 residues. Trimming cost V 5 bases and J 3 bases; bases outside gene matches: 6. Germline CDR1 LNHDA, CDR2 SQIVND (reference sequence). The CDR3: CASSSPGTGGGNTIYF. CDR3 sequence (DNA): TGTGCCAGTAGTTCCCCCGGGACAGGGGGTGGAAACACCATATATTTT.

This clone has only one observation. J is TRBJ1-6 and V is TRBV5-4; D might be TRBD1 (5 bases). The V end lost 1 base, the J end lost 7 bases, and 9 bases lay between the germline ends. CDR3 length: 14 residues. Germline loops: CDR1 SGHNT, CDR2 YYREEE (reference sequence). The CDR3 region is CASSLRQPNSPLHF. CDR3 coding DNA: TGTGCCAGCAGCTTGAGACAGCCGAATTCACCCCTCCACTTT. The complete variable domain, with remaining parts taken from reference TRBV5-4 and TRBJ1-6, reads ETGVTQSPTHLIKTRGQQVTLRCSSQSGHNTVSWYQQALGQGPQFIFQYYREEENGRGNFPPRFSGLQFPNYSSELNVNALELDDSALYLCASSLRQPNSPLHFGNGTRLTVT.

The rearrangement joins TRBV19 to TRBJ2-7, with 13 bases identical to TRBD2. Germline-derived CDR1 and CDR2 are LNHDA and SQIVND (reference sequence). This CDR3 comprises 16 residues. J was trimmed by 7 bases and V by 4 bases; bases with no gene match: 10. The CDR3 sequence: CASSRTGTSGIWEQYF. The CDR3 DNA sequence: TGTGCCAGTAGTAGGACCGGGACTAGCGGGATCTGGGAGCAGTACTTC.

The chain couples TRBV5-1 to TRBJ2-5; 7 bases match TRBD2. V dropped 0 bases and J dropped 5; count of bases not matched to a gene: 13. This CDR3 comprises 17 residues. CDR1 and CDR2 (germline): SGHRS, YFSETQ. Here the CDR3 DNA reads TGCGCCAGCAGCTTGGCCTTAACCTCTCCGCGGGGGGAGACCCAGTACTTC. It specifies CASSLALTSPRGETQYF.

This clone occurred a few times. The V and J genes are TRBV5-1 and TRBJ1-2; D call uncertain. In germline, CDR1 is SGHRS, CDR2 YFSETQ. The CDR3 has 13 amino acids. Trimming left V 0 bases short and J 4 bases short, with 7 bases between. In nucleotides, the CDR3 is TGCGCCAGCAGCTTGGGAGGTGGCTATGGCTACACCTTC. Translating gives CASSLGGGYGYTF.

The CDR3 reads CASSLRRVPGFNEQFF. CDR3 in DNA: TGTGCCAGCAGCCTCCGTCGGGTTCCAGGGTTCAATGAGCAGTTCTTC. The gene calls are TRBV11-2 and TRBJ2-1; perhaps TRBD1 as D (5 bases). Trimming removed 5 bases at V and 6 bases at J, with 20 bases between. There are 16 residues in the CDR3. Germline loops: CDR1 SGHAT, CDR2 FQNNGV.